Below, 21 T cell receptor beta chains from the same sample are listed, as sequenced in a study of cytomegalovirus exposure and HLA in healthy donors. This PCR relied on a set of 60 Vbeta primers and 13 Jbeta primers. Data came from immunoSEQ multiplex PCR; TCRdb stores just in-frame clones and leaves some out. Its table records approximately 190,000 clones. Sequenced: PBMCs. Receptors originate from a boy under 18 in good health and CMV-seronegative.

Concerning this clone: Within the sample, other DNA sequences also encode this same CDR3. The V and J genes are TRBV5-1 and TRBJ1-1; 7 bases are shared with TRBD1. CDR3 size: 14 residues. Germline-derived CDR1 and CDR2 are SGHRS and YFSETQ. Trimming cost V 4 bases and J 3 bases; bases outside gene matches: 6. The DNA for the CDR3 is TGCGCCAGCAGCCTAGGGGGCGCCGACACTGAAGCTTTCTTT. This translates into CASSLGGADTEAFF.

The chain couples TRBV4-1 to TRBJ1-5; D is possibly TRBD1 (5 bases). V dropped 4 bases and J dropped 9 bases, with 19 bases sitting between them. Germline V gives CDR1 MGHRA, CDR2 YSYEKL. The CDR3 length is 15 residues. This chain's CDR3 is CASSPVTTAGGPQHF. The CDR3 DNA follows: TGCGCCAGCAGCCCCGTGACCACTGCCGGGGGGCCCCAGCATTTT.

The CDR3 DNA reads as TGTGCCAGCAGCTCACAACAGGGAACAGGGGACAATCAGCCCCAGCATTTT. As protein: CASSSQQGTGDNQPQHF. J is TRBJ1-5 and V is TRBV7-2; 7 positions agree with TRBD1. Germline V gene data show CDR1 as SGHTA and CDR2 as FQGNSA. Germline trimming cut 4 bases from V and 3 bases from J; bases unmatched to any gene: 12. CDR3 size: 17 residues.

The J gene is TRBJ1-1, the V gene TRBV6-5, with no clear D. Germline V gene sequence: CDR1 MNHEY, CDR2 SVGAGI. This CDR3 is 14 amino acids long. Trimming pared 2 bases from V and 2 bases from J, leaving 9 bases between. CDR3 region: CASSYRRGNTEAFF. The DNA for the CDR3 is TGTGCCAGCAGTTACCGACGAGGAAACACTGAAGCTTTCTTT.

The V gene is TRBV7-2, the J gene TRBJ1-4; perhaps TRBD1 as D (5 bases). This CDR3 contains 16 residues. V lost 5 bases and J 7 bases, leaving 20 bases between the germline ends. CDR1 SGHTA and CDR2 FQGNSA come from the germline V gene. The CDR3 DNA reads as TGTGCCAGCAGCCCCCGCCGGGGGACCGACGGTGAAAAACTGTTTTTT. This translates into CASSPRRGTDGEKLFF. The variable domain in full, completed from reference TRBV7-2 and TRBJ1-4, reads GAGVSQSPSNKVTEKGKDVELRCDPISGHTALYWYRQSLGQGLEFLIYFQGNSAPDKSGLPSDRFSAERTGGSVSTLTIQRTQQEDSAVYLCASSPRRGTDGEKLFFGSGTQLSVL.

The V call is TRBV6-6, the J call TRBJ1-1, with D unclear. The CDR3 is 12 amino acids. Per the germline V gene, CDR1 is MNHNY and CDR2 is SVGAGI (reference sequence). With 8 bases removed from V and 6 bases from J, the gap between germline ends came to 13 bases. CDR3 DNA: TGTGCCAGCTTAGGAGGAGGCGCTGAAGCTTTCTTT. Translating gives CASLGGGAEAFF.

CDR3 coding DNA: TGCGCCAGCAGCTCGTCAACAGGGGGCTGGTATGGCTACACCTTC. This codes for CASSSSTGGWYGYTF. J is TRBJ1-2 and V is TRBV5-1; the match to TRBD1 covers 9 bases. Trimming cost V 3 bases and J 5 bases; bases outside gene matches: 8. The CDR3 spans 15 residues. Germline CDR1 is SGHRS and CDR2 is YFSETQ.

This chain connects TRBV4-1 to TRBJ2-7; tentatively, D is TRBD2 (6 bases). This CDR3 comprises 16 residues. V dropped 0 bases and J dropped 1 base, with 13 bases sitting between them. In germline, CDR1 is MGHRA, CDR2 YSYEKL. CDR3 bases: TGCGCCAGCAGCCAAGATTTAAGGGAGGTTTCCTACGAGCAGTACTTC. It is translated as CASSQDLREVSYEQYF.

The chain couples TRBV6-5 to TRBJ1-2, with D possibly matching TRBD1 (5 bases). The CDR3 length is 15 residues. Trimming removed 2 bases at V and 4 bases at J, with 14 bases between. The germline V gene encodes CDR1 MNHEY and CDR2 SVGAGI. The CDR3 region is CASSYGIAGGYGYTF. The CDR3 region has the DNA TGTGCCAGCAGTTACGGGATTGCGGGGGGCTATGGCTACACCTTC.

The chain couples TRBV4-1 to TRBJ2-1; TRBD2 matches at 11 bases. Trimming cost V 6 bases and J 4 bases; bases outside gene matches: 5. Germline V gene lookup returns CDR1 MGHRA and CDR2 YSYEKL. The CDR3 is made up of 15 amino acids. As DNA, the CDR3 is TGCGCCAGCAGGCTTCTAGCGGGGGGTTACAATGAGCAGTTCTTC. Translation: CASRLLAGGYNEQFF.

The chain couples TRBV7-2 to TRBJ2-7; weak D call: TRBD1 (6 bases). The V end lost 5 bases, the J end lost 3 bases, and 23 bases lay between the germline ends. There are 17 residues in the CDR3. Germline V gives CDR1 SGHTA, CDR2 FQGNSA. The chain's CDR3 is CASSPPQGLGVSYEQYF. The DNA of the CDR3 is TGTGCCAGCAGCCCCCCGCAGGGGTTAGGCGTGAGCTACGAGCAGTACTTC.

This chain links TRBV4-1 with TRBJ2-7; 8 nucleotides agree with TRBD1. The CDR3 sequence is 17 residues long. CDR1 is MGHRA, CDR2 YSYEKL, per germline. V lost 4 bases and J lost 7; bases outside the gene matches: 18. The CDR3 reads CASSLTGDGTGVGEQYF. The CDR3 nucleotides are TGCGCCAGCAGCCTTACCGGCGACGGGACAGGAGTAGGAGAGCAGTACTTC.

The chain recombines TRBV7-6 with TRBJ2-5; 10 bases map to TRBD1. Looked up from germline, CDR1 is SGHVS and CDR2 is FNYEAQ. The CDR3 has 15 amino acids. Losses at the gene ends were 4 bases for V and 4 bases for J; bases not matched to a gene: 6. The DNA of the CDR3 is TGTGCCAGCAGCTCCCCTCGGACAGGGGGAGAGACCCAGTACTTC. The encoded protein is CASSSPRTGGETQYF.

CDR3 sequence reads: CAWRGLGTGSLEALHF. The DNA of the CDR3 is TGTGCCTGGAGGGGGTTGGGGACAGGGTCCCTCGAGGCCCTCCACTTT. The chain uses TRBV30 and TRBJ1-6; 9 nucleotides line up with TRBD1. The CDR3 extends over 16 amino acids. The V and J ends lost 3 bases and 14 bases, in that order; junction bases with no gene match: 17. CDR1 and CDR2 (germline): GTSNPN, SVGIG (reference sequence).

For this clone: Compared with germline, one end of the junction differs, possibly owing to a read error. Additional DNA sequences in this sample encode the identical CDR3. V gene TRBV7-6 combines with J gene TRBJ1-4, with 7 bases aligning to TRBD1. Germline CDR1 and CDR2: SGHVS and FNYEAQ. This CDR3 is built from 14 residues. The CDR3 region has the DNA TGTGCCAGCAGCCCCACAGGGGTGGTTGAAAAGCTGTTTTTT. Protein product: CASSPTGVVEKLFF.

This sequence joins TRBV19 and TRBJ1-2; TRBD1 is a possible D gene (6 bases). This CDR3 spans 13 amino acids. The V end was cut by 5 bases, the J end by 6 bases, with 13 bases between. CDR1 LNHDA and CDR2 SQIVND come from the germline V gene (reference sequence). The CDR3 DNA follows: TGTGCCAGTAGTTACAGGGTCGGCGATGGCTACACCTTC. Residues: CASSYRVGDGYTF.

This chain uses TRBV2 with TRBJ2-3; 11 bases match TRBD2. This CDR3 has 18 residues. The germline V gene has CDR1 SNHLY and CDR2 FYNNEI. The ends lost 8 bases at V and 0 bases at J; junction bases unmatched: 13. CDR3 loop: CASLGMRLAGTSTDTQYF. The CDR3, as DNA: TGTGCCAGCCTCGGGATGAGACTAGCGGGGACTAGCACAGATACGCAGTATTTT.

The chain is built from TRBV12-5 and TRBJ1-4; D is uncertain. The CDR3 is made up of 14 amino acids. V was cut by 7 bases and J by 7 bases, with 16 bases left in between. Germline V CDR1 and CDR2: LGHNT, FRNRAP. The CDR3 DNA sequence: TGTGCTAGTGCCCCCCCCGAGGTACCTGAAAAACTGTTTTTT. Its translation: CASAPPEVPEKLFF.

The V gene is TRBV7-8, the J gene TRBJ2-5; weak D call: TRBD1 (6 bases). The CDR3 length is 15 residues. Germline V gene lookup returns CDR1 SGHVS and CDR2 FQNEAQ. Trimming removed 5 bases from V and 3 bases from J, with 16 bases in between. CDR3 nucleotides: TGTGCCAGCAGCGCCAAGATCGGACAGAAAGAGACCCAGTACTTC. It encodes CASSAKIGQKETQYF.

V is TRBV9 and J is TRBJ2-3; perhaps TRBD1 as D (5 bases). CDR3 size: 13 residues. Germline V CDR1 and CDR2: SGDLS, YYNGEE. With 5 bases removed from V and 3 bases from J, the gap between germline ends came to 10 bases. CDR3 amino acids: CASRETATDTQYF. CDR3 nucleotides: TGTGCCAGCAGAGAGACAGCGACAGATACGCAGTATTTT.

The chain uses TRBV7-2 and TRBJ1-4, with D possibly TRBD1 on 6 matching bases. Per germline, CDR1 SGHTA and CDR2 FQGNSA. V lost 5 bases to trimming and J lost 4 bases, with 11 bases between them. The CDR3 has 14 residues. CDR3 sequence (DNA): TGTGCCAGCAGCCTGACAGGCGGTAATGAAAAACTGTTTTTT. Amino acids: CASSLTGGNEKLFF.